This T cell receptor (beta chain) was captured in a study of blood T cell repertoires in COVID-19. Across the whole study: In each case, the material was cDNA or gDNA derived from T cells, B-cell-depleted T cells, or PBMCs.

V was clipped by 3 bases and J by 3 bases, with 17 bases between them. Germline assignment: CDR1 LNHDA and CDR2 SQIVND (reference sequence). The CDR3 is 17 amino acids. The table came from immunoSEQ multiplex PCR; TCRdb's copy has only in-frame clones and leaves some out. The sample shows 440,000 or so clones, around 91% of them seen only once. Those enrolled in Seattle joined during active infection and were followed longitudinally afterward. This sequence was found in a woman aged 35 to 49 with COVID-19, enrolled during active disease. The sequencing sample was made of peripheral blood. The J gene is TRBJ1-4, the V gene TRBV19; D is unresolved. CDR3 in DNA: TGTGCCAGTAGTATCCGACTGCAGGAGGGAGCTAATGAAAAACTGTTTTTT. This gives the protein CASSIRLQEGANEKLFF.